The source of this T cell receptor beta chain is a study of regulatory T cells in long-lasting Graves disease. This clonotype was seen ten or more times. Its antigen remains unknown. As for time point: newly diagnosed GD, antithyroid drugs for less than 3 months. PBMC RNA was the source of the TCR library. Recruitment took place at an endocrinology department in Xi'an, China. The ends were cut back, 6 bases at V and 3 bases at J, with 8 bases in the middle. The CDR3 has 12 amino acids. Per germline, CDR1 SNHLY and CDR2 FYNNEI. General study points: TRBV28, TRBJ1-2 and TRBJ2-5 were favored in persistent disease. The persistent group shared 2,500 or so public clonotypes, more than the roughly 990 shared by new patients.

Building the TCR beta libraries relied on iRepertoire HTBI primers, and CDR3 regions underwent Arm-PCR. Authors' data handling: Across the samples, identification revealed about 62 TRBV and about 13 TRBJ segments. MiXCR, applied by TCRdb to the multiplex PCR reads, yields one record per CDR3 protein. What appears here as the V and J calls and clone size reflects TCRdb's work, not the paper's. The table has approximately 300,000 distinct CDR3 sequences, over 15% seen once. This rearrangement joins TRBV2 to TRBJ2-5, with unresolved D. The sequence was collected from a female donor with Graves disease. Here the sequenced sample was peripheral blood mononuclear cells (PBMCs), taken at new diagnosis, from a patient treated with antithyroid drugs. CDR3 nucleotides: TGTGCCAGCAGCCAAATCGAAGAGACCCAGTACTTC. This translates into CASSQIEETQYF.